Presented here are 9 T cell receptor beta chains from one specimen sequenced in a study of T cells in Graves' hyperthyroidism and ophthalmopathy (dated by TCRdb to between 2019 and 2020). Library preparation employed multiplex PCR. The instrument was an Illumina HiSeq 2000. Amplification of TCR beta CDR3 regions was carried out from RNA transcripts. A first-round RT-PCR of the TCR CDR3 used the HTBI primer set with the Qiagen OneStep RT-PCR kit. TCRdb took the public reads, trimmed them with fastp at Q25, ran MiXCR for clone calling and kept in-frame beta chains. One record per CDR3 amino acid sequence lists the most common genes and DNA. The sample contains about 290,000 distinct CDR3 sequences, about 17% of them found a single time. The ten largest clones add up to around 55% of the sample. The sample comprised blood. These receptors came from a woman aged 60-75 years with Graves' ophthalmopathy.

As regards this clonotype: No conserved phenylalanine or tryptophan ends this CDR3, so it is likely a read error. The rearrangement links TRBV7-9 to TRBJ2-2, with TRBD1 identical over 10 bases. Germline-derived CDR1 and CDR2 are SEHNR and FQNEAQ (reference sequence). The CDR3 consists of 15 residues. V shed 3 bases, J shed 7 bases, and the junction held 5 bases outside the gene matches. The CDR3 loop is CASSLTGGGGGELFL. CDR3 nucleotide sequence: TGTGCCAGCAGCTTGACAGGGGGCGGCGGCGGGGAGCTGTTTCTT.

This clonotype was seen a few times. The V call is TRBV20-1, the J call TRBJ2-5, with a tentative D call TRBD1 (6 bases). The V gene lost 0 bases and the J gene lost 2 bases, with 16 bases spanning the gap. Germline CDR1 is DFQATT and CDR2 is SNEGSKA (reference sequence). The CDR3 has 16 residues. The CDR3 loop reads CSARDLGRGRQETQYF. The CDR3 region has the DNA TGCAGTGCTAGAGATCTGGGCAGGGGACGGCAAGAGACCCAGTACTTC.

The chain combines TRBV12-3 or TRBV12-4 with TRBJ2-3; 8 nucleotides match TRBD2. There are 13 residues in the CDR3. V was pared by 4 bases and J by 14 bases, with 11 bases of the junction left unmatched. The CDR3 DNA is TGTGCCAGCAGTTCCCGGGGGGGTAGTTTAATGTATTTT. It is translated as CASSSRGGSLMYF.

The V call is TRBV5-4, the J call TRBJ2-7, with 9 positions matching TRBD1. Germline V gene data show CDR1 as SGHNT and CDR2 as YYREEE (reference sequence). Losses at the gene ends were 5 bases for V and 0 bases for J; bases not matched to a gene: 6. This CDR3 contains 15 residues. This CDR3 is CASRMGQGNSYEQYF. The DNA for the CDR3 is TGTGCCAGCAGGATGGGACAGGGTAACTCCTACGAGCAGTACTTC. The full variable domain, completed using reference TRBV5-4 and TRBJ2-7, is ETGVTQSPTHLIKTRGQQVTLRCSSQSGHNTVSWYQQALGQGPQFIFQYYREEENGRGNFPPRFSGLQFPNYSSELNVNALELDDSALYLCASRMGQGNSYEQYFGPGTRLTVT.

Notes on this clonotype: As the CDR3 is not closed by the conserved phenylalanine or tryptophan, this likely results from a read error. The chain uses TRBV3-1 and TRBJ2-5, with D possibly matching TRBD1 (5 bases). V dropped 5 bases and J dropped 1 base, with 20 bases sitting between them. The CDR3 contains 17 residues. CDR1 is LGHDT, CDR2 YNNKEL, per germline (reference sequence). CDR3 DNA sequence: TGTGCCAGCAGCAGACGCCCGCATTTCAGGGTCCAAGAGACCCAGTACTCC. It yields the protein CASSRRPHFRVQETQYS.

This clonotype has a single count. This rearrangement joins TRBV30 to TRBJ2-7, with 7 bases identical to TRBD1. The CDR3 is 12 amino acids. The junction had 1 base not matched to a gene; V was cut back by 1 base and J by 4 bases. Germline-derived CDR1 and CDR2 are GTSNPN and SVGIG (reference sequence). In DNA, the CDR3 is TGTGCCTGGAGTGCGACAGGGTACGAGCAGTACTTC. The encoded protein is CAWSATGYEQYF.

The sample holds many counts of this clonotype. The CDR3 DNA is TGTGCCAGCAGTTTTTCGTCGGGACGGAATTCACCCCTCCACTTT. Protein: CASSFSSGRNSPLHF. The V gene is TRBV12-3 or TRBV12-4, the J gene TRBJ1-6, with a tentative D call TRBD1 (5 bases). There are 15 residues in the CDR3. The V end lost 3 bases, the J end lost 7 bases, and 13 bases lay between the germline ends.

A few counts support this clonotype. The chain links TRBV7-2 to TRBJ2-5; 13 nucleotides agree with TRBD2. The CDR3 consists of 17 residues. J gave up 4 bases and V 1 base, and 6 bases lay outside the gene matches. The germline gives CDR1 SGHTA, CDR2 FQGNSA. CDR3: CASSLGTSGSLAETQYF. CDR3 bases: TGTGCCAGCAGCTTAGGGACTAGCGGGAGTCTGGCAGAGACCCAGTACTTC.

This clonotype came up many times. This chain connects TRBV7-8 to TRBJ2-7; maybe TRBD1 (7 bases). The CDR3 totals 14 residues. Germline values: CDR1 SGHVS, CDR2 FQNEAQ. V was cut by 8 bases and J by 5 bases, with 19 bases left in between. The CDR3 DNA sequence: TGTGCCAGCTGGCCTGGAGGGGGCTCAAACGAGCAGTACTTC. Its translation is CASWPGGGSNEQYF.